The 12 T cell receptor beta chains presented below share a single source sample, sequenced in a study of Tregs in tolerant kidney transplant recipients. Sequenced by immunoSEQ multiplex PCR; TCRdb stores in-frame clones only, minus some. The sample holds about 48,000 clones. The specimen was CD4+ T cells from blood, collected before the transplant. The receptors were sampled from a human donor who received a combined kidney and bone marrow transplant.

As concerns this clone: The CDR3 extends 3 residues past the end of the read, so its final part is completed from the germline J gene. V is TRBV11-2 and J is TRBJ1-2; weak D call: TRBD1 (6 bases). Trimming took off 3 bases at V and 5 bases at J, with 13 bases between the two ends. This CDR3 is 14 amino acids long. Germline assignment: CDR1 SGHAT and CDR2 FQNNGV. The chain's CDR3 is CASSFWDTSYGYTF. Incomplete CDR3 DNA: TGTGCCAGCAGCTTCTGGGACACAAGTTATGGC.

About this clone itself: Read data end 3 residues before the CDR3 end; the end is taken from the germline J gene. The gene calls are TRBV6-2 or TRBV6-3 and TRBJ1-1; 10 bases are shared with TRBD1. CDR1 MNHEY and CDR2 SVGEGT come from the germline V gene. The V segment lost 5 bases and the J segment 3 bases; nucleotides outside the gene matches: 3. The CDR3 runs 14 residues. CDR3 region: CASSVGQGYTEAFF. Partial CDR3 DNA: TGTGCCAGCAGTGTGGGACAGGGGTACACTGAA.

Remarks on this clone: The CDR3 extends 3 residues past the end of the read, so its final part is completed from the germline J gene. The chain carries TRBV19 and TRBJ1-6, with 9 bases fitting TRBD1. Germline V CDR1 and CDR2: LNHDA, SQIVND (reference sequence). This CDR3 spans 18 amino acids. J lost 0 bases, V lost 3 bases, and 6 bases had no gene match. This CDR3 reads CASSIRGQGSSYNSPLHF. The CDR3 bases that were read are TGTGCCAGTAGTATTCGAGGACAGGGGAGCTCCTATAATTCACCC.

Note on this clone: The read is 3 residues too short to cover the CDR3 end, so that end is filled in from the germline J gene. The J gene is TRBJ2-7, the V gene TRBV5-1; D gene ambiguous. Germline V CDR1 and CDR2: SGHRS, YFSETQ. The germline V and J ends were trimmed by 2 bases and 4 bases, with 16 bases remaining between them. The CDR3 extends over 15 amino acids. Partial CDR3 DNA: TGCGCCAGCAGCTTACTCCCCGCGAAGCCTTACGAG. Translated, it gives CASSLLPAKPYE. The whole CDR3 protein reads CASSLLPAKPYEQYF.

Of note for this clone: The observed sequence ends 3 residues before the CDR3 terminus, with the missing tail filled in from the germline J gene. The chain combines TRBV19 with TRBJ2-1; 7 bases map to TRBD1. V gave up 0 bases and J gave up 2 bases; unmatched junction bases: 10. The CDR3 runs 18 residues. In germline, CDR1 is LNHDA, CDR2 SQIVND (reference sequence). The sequenced part of the CDR3 DNA is TGTGCCAGTAGTATAGACGGTAGAAGGGACAGAACCTACAATGAG. It translates to CASSIDGRRDRTYNE. The whole CDR3 protein is CASSIDGRRDRTYNEQFF.

Of note for this clone: The CDR3 goes on 3 residues after the read ends, and that part is filled in from the germline J gene. The V and J genes are TRBV2 and TRBJ1-5; D call uncertain. Germline assignment: CDR1 SNHLY and CDR2 FYNNEI. CDR3 size: 13 residues. Trimming removed 7 bases at V and 4 bases at J, with 11 bases between. The sequenced part of the CDR3 DNA is TGTGCCAGCACCCAGACTGGGAATCAGCCC. This encodes CASTQTGNQP. The entire CDR3 reads CASTQTGNQPQHF.

CDR3 DNA, as far as it was read: TGTGCCAGAAGCTCCCGCTCTCTCCGGGTCCGAGAGCCTCGGAGCAATCAGCCC. The encoded protein is CARSSRSLRVREPRSNQP. The complete CDR3 sequence is CARSSRSLRVREPRSNQPQHF. The V and J genes are TRBV5-3 and TRBJ1-5; D not resolved. The read ends 3 residues early relative to the CDR3; the germline J gene fills the gap. TRBV5-3 is recorded as an ORF, its role being uncertain. The ends were cut back, 3 bases at V and 1 base at J, with 29 bases in the middle. The CDR3 totals 21 residues.

Comments on this clone: The read finishes 3 residues shy of the CDR3 end, and the germline J gene is used to complete it. This chain links TRBV2 with TRBJ1-2; D might be TRBD1 (5 bases). Germline V gene sequence: CDR1 SNHLY, CDR2 FYNNEI. The V end lost 6 bases, the J end lost 0 bases, and 8 bases lay between the germline ends. The CDR3 runs to 13 residues. CDR3 protein: CASSDSPNYGYTF. The sequenced part of the CDR3 DNA is TGTGCCAGCAGCGACAGTCCTAACTATGGC.

As regards this clone: The DNA ends 3 residues before the CDR3 does, and the rest of the CDR3 is filled in from the germline J gene. V and J are TRBV19 and TRBJ1-1; maybe TRBD1 (5 bases). V dropped 5 bases and J dropped 2 bases, with 9 bases sitting between them. CDR3 length: 13 amino acids. Germline loops: CDR1 LNHDA, CDR2 SQIVND (reference sequence). CDR3 DNA (partial): TGTGCCAGTAGTCAACAGGTAAACACTGAA. Protein: CASSQQVNTE. From start to end, the CDR3 is CASSQQVNTEAFF.

The CDR3: CASTGTGISGANVLTF. The sequenced part of the CDR3 DNA is TGTGCCAGCACCGGGACAGGCATTTCTGGGGCCAACGTC. The chain uses TRBV19 and TRBJ2-6; 8 bases map to TRBD1. The CDR3 goes on 3 residues after the read ends, and that part is filled in from the germline J gene. The trim removed 9 bases at V and 1 base at J, leaving 8 bases unmatched. This CDR3 contains 16 residues. Germline V gene sequence: CDR1 LNHDA, CDR2 SQIVND (reference sequence).

On this clone: From the germline J gene comes the end of the CDR3, since the read stops 3 residues before it. The chain carries TRBV19 and TRBJ1-2; the D gene is possibly TRBD1 (6 bases). The germline V and J ends were trimmed by 6 bases and 5 bases, with 22 bases remaining between them. Germline V gives CDR1 LNHDA, CDR2 SQIVND (reference sequence). The CDR3 spans 16 residues. The sequenced part of the CDR3 DNA is TGTGCCAGTAGGCATAACCCGGGGGGCGCAGGGTATGGC. Amino acids: CASRHNPGGAGYG. The whole CDR3 reads CASRHNPGGAGYGYTF.

Comment on this clone: The read comes to an end 3 residues before the CDR3 does, leaving the germline J gene to fill in the end. The chain carries TRBV29-1 and TRBJ2-3; 8 nucleotides match TRBD1. In germline, CDR1 is SQVTM, CDR2 ANQGSEA. V trimming: 4 bases; J trimming: 3 bases; junction bases outside the gene matches: 3. There are 13 residues in the CDR3. CDR3 in amino acids: CSVGTGRTDTQYF. CDR3 DNA (partial): TGCAGCGTTGGGACAGGGAGGACAGATACG.